This passage covers 3 T cell receptor beta chains from one sample sequenced in a study of blood T cell repertoires in COVID-19. Method: immunoSEQ multiplex PCR; TCRdb's copy keeps in-frame clones and lacks some. The table shows approximately 100,000 clones, with 80% to 90% occurring only once. Sample: PBMCs or T cells enriched from blood (not recorded which). These TCRs come from a woman in her forties or fifties who had recovered from COVID-19.

V and J are TRBV12-2 and TRBJ1-1; no DNA check was done on the table's D call, TRBD1. TRBV12-2 is a known pseudogene. The CDR3 consists of 18 residues. DNA for the CDR3: TGTGCAAGTCGCTATACTACCTTTAAAGGGGGACAGAACACTGAAGCTTTCTTT. It codes for CASRYTTFKGGQNTEAFF.

The J gene is TRBJ2-3, the V gene TRBV4-2; perhaps TRBD2 as D (5 bases). Germline loops: CDR1 LGHNA, CDR2 YNFKEQ. The CDR3 has 15 residues. V dropped 1 base and J dropped 5 bases, with 13 bases sitting between them. The CDR3 sequence is CASSQGNAAGDTQYF. The CDR3 nucleotides are TGTGCCAGCAGCCAAGGCAATGCGGCGGGAGATACGCAGTATTTT.

V usage is TRBV2 and J usage is TRBJ2-5; D not certain. Trimming took off 4 bases at V and 3 bases at J, with 6 bases between the two ends. CDR3 length equals 12 residues. Germline assignment: CDR1 SNHLY and CDR2 FYNNEI. CDR3 sequence reads: CASSAREETQYF. The CDR3 region has the DNA TGTGCCAGCAGTGCTCGAGAAGAGACCCAGTACTTC.